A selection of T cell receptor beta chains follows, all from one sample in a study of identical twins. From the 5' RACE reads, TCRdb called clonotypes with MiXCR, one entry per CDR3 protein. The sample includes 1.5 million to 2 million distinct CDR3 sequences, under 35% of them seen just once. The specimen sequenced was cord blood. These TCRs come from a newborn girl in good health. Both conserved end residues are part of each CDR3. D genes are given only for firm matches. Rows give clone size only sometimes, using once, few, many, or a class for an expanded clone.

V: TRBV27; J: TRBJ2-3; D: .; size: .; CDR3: CASSQSGQINTQYF; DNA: TGTGCCAGCAGTCAATCGGGACAAATAAATACGCAGTATTTT
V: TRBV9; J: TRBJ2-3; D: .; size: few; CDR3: CASSVATAWTDTQYF; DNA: TGTGCCAGCAGCGTAGCAACTGCCTGGACGGATACGCAGTATTTT
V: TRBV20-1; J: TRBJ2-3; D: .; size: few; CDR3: CSDRGLWADTQYF; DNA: TGCAGTGATAGGGGCTTATGGGCAGATACGCAGTATTTT
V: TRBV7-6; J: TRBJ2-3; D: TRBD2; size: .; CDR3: CASSPEAGTTFLGEYF; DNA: TGTGCCAGCAGCCCAGAAGCCGGGACTACTTTCTTAGGGGAGTATTTT
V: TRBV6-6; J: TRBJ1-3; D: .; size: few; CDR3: CASSLYSSGNTIYF; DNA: TGTGCCAGCAGCCTATACAGCTCTGGAAACACCATATATTTT
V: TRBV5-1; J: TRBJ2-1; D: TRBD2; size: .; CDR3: CASSLARTSGPYNEQFF; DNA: TGCGCCAGCAGCTTGGCCCGGACTAGCGGGCCCTACAATGAGCAGTTCTTC
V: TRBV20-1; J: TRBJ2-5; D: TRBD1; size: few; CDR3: CSARTGRLETQYF; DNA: TGCAGTGCGCGGACAGGGAGGCTGGAGACCCAGTACTTC
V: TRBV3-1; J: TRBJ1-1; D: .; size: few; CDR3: CASSQDPESNTEAFF; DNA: TGTGCCAGCAGCCAAGACCCGGAATCTAACACTGAAGCTTTCTTT
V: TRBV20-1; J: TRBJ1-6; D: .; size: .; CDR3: CSARVGTVENSPLHF; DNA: TGCAGTGCTAGAGTGGGGACGGTTGAAAATTCACCCCTCCACTTT
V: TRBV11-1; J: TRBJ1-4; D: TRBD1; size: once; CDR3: CASSFSPDSTGASWTNEKLFF; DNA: TGTGCCAGCAGTTTCAGCCCAGATAGCACAGGGGCCTCTTGGACTAATGAAAAACTGTTTTTT
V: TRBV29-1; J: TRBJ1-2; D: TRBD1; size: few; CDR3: CSVREFEGAKGYTF; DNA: TGCAGCGTTCGTGAATTTGAGGGGGCGAAAGGCTACACCTTC
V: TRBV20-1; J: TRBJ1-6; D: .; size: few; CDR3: CSATTTAGLSNSPLHF; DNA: TGCAGTGCTACCACGACCGCGGGGCTGTCTAATTCACCCCTCCACTTT
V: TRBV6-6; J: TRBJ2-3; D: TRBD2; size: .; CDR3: CASSYEPAGGITDTQYF; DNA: TGTGCCAGCAGTTACGAACCAGCGGGGGGGATCACAGATACGCAGTATTTT
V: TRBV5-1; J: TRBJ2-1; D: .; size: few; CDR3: CASREQASNEQFF; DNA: TGCGCCAGCAGAGAACAGGCCTCCAATGAGCAGTTCTTC
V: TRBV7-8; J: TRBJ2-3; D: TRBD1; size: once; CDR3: CASSSNRDRKPDTQYF; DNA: TGTGCCAGCAGCAGCAACCGGGACAGAAAACCAGATACGCAGTATTTT
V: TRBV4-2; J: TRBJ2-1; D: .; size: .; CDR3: CASSPGGALRYNEQFF; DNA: TGTGCCAGCAGCCCAGGCGGCGCTTTACGCTACAATGAGCAGTTCTTC
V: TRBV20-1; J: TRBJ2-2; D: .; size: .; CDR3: CSASGLRNTGELFF; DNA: TGCAGTGCTTCGGGACTCCGTAACACCGGGGAGCTGTTTTTT
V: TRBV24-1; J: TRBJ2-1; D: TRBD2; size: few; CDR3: CATSGRPGTSAYNEQFF; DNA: TGTGCCACCAGTGGCCGACCAGGGACTAGCGCCTACAATGAGCAGTTCTTC
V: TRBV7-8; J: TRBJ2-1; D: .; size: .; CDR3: CASSFDYYNEQFF; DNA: TGTGCCAGCAGCTTTGACTACTACAATGAGCAGTTCTTC
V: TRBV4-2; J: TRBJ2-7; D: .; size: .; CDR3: CASSSRLREVDSYEQYF; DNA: TGTGCCAGCAGCTCTCGGCTGCGGGAAGTGGATTCCTACGAGCAGTACTTC
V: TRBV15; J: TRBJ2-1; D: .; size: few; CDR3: CATSRQSLSYNEQFF; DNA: TGTGCCACCTCACGACAGTCTCTCTCCTACAATGAGCAGTTCTTC
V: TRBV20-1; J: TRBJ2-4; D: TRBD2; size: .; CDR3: CSARGTSGKNIQYF; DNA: TGCAGTGCTAGAGGGACTAGCGGCAAAAACATTCAGTACTTC
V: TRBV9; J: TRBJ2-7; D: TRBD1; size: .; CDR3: CASSVVPQGASYEQYF; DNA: TGTGCCAGCAGCGTAGTCCCACAGGGGGCCTCCTACGAGCAGTACTTC
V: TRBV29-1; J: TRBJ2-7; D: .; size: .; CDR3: CSVVVSGPEQYF; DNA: TGCAGCGTTGTAGTGTCAGGTCCCGAGCAGTACTTC
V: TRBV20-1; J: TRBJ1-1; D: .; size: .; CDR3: CSARRGRGTEAFF; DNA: TGCAGTGCTAGGAGGGGCAGGGGCACTGAAGCTTTCTTT
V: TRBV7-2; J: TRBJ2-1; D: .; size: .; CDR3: CASSLDGFYSYNEQFF; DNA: TGTGCCAGCAGCTTAGACGGCTTTTACTCCTACAATGAGCAGTTCTTC
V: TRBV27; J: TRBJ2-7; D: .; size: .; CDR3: CASSLWKGAIDEQYF; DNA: TGTGCCAGCAGTTTGTGGAAAGGGGCTATCGACGAGCAGTACTTC
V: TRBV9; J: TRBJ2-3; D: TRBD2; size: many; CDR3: CASSVGTSGPDTQYF; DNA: TGTGCCAGCAGCGTCGGGACTAGCGGCCCAGATACGCAGTATTTT
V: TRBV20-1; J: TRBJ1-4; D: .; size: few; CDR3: CSAMRQANEKLFF; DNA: TGCAGTGCTATGAGGCAGGCTAATGAAAAACTGTTTTTT
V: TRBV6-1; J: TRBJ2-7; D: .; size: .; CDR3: CASSHSRNPYEQYF; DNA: TGTGCCAGCAGTCACAGCAGAAATCCCTACGAGCAGTACTTC
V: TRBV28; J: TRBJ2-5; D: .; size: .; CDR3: CASSSDWMQYF; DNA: TGTGCCAGCAGTTCCGACTGGATGCAGTACTTC
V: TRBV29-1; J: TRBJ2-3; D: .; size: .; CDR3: CSVELPGITQYF; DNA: TGCAGCGTTGAACTCCCCGGGATTACGCAGTATTTT
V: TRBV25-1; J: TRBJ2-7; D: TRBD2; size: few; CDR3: CASSEYPSGSSYEQYF; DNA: TGTGCCAGCAGTGAATACCCTAGCGGCAGCTCCTACGAGCAGTACTTC
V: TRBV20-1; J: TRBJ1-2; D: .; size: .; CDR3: CSARSRRNYGYTF; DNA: TGCAGTGCTAGATCCAGGAGGAACTATGGCTACACCTTC
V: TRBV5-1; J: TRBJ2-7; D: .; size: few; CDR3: CASSLTGVERWSEQYF; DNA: TGCGCCAGCAGCTTGACTGGGGTGGAACGGTGGTCTGAGCAGTACTTC
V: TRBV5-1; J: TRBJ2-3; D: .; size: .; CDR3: CASSFTRTLLITDTQYF; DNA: TGCGCCAGCAGCTTCACCAGGACTCTTCTTATCACAGATACGCAGTATTTT
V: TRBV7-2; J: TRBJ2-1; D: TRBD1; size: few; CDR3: CASSSGTGSGNEQFF; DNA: TGTGCCAGCAGCTCGGGGACAGGGTCTGGCAATGAGCAGTTCTTC
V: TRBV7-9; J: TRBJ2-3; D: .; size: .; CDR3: CASSLSSFRQGTDTQYF; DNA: TGTGCCAGCAGCTTGTCCTCTTTCAGACAGGGCACAGATACGCAGTATTTT
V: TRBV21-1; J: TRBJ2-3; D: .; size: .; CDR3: CASSKFGLAGGDSTDTQYF; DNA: TGTGCCAGCAGCAAATTTGGGCTAGCGGGGGGGGATAGCACGGATACGCAGTATTTT
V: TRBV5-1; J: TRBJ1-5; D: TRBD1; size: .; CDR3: CASSRRGGAGQPQHF; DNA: TGCGCCAGCAGCCGTAGAGGGGGCGCAGGACAGCCCCAGCATTTT
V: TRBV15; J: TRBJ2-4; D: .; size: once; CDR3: CATSRAGASKNIQYF; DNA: TGTGCCACCAGCAGAGCGGGAGCTTCCAAAAACATTCAGTACTTC
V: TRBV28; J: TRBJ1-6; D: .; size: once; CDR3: CASSVQGWNSPLHF; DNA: TGTGCCAGCAGCGTACAGGGTTGGAATTCACCCCTCCACTTT
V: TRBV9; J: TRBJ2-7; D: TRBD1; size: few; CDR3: CASSVGTDSYEQYF; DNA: TGTGCCAGCAGCGTGGGGACAGACTCCTACGAGCAGTACTTC
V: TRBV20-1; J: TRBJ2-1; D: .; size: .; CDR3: CSARDVAYGEQFF; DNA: TGCAGTGCTAGAGATGTCGCCTACGGTGAGCAGTTCTTC
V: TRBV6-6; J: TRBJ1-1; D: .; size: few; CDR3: CASSPARGGNTEAFF; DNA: TGTGCCAGCAGCCCGGCCAGGGGAGGGAACACTGAAGCTTTCTTT
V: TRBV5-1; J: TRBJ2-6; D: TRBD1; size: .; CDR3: CASSFRGNGANVLTF; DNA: TGCGCCAGCAGCTTCAGGGGGAATGGGGCCAACGTCCTGACTTTC